These T cell receptor beta chains were read from a single sample in a study of blood T cell repertoires in COVID-19. Sequencing used immunoSEQ multiplex PCR; TCRdb keeps in-frame clones, though not all of them. This sample carries roughly 390,000 clones, 85% of them seen once, and the ten largest clones take roughly 3.7%. The sample was peripheral blood. These TCRs come from a woman aged 18-29 years with acute or convalescent COVID-19. Each CDR3 is given without its conserved first and last residue. Each record gives: D gene, clone size, J gene, V gene, CDR3 protein. D genes are given only for firm matches. Clone size is stated in some rows and not others, as once, few, many or a class when expanded.

d_call: .; clone_size: .; j_call: TRBJ2-7; v_call: TRBV7-9; cdr3_aa: ASSFMGLSYEQY
d_call: TRBD1; clone_size: .; j_call: TRBJ2-1; v_call: TRBV19; cdr3_aa: ASSEGQGGNEQF
d_call: TRBD1; clone_size: .; j_call: TRBJ1-3; v_call: TRBV6-6; cdr3_aa: ASSWGDRESTIY
d_call: .; clone_size: .; j_call: TRBJ1-2; v_call: TRBV12-3/TRBV12-4; cdr3_aa: ASRTRGYGYT
d_call: .; clone_size: .; j_call: TRBJ1-2; v_call: TRBV7-9; cdr3_aa: ASSLQGNSGYT
d_call: .; clone_size: .; j_call: TRBJ2-3; v_call: TRBV11-3; cdr3_aa: ASSLDMVLATHTDTQY
d_call: TRBD2; clone_size: .; j_call: TRBJ2-1; v_call: TRBV5-1; cdr3_aa: ASSSLAGYNEQF
d_call: .; clone_size: .; j_call: TRBJ1-2; v_call: TRBV27; cdr3_aa: ASSKAGARLFGYT
d_call: .; clone_size: few; j_call: TRBJ1-2; v_call: TRBV5-1; cdr3_aa: ASSLTRSGREGARNYGYT
d_call: TRBD1; clone_size: once; j_call: TRBJ1-5; v_call: TRBV27; cdr3_aa: ASRGLGGQGIFFYQPQH
d_call: .; clone_size: .; j_call: TRBJ2-5; v_call: TRBV7-2; cdr3_aa: ASSLDLGSVTQY
d_call: TRBD1; clone_size: .; j_call: TRBJ2-3; v_call: TRBV24-1; cdr3_aa: ATSETGDGTDTQY
d_call: .; clone_size: .; j_call: TRBJ1-3; v_call: TRBV19; cdr3_aa: ASSILNQQGAGNTIY
d_call: .; clone_size: .; j_call: TRBJ2-1; v_call: TRBV4-1; cdr3_aa: ASSQEGQNNEQF
d_call: TRBD2; clone_size: .; j_call: TRBJ2-1; v_call: TRBV3-1/TRBV3-2; cdr3_aa: ASSQDPGLAGFVRDRYNEQF
d_call: TRBD1; clone_size: .; j_call: TRBJ2-7; v_call: TRBV5-4; cdr3_aa: ASSSQGEFDEQY
d_call: .; clone_size: .; j_call: TRBJ2-7; v_call: TRBV3-1/TRBV3-2; cdr3_aa: ASSPLPGERGGEQY
d_call: .; clone_size: .; j_call: TRBJ1-1; v_call: TRBV19; cdr3_aa: ASSIRQYMNTEAF
d_call: TRBD2; clone_size: once; j_call: TRBJ2-6; v_call: TRBV19; cdr3_aa: ASTSDGGSGANVLT
d_call: .; clone_size: once; j_call: TRBJ1-1; v_call: TRBV19; cdr3_aa: ASSMMPGRAF
d_call: .; clone_size: few; j_call: TRBJ1-5; v_call: TRBV4-2; cdr3_aa: ASSLRWDNDQPQH
d_call: TRBD1; clone_size: .; j_call: TRBJ1-6; v_call: TRBV6-1; cdr3_aa: ASSEGPGQGSPLH
d_call: TRBD1; clone_size: .; j_call: TRBJ1-2; v_call: TRBV7-3; cdr3_aa: ASSFAGTDNYGYT
d_call: .; clone_size: .; j_call: TRBJ1-1; v_call: TRBV6-5; cdr3_aa: ASSYFRPSPGTEAF
d_call: .; clone_size: .; j_call: TRBJ1-4; v_call: TRBV5-4; cdr3_aa: ASSGRDGRLREKLF
d_call: .; clone_size: .; j_call: TRBJ1-4; v_call: TRBV19; cdr3_aa: ASSELAGREKLF
d_call: TRBD1; clone_size: .; j_call: TRBJ2-7; v_call: TRBV9; cdr3_aa: ASTPGTGIYEQY
d_call: TRBD1; clone_size: .; j_call: TRBJ2-2; v_call: TRBV28; cdr3_aa: ASSSTGAGGELF